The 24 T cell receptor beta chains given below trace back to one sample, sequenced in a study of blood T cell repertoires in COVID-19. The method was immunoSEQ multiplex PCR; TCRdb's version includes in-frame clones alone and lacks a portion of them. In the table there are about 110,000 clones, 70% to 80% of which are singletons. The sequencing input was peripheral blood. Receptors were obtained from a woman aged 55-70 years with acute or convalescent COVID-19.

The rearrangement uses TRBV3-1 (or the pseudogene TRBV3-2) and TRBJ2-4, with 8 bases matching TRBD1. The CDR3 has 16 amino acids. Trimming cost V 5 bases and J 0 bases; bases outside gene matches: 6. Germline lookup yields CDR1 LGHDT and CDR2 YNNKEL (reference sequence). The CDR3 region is CASSTRTGLAKNIQYF. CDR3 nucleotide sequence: TGTGCCAGCAGCACGCGGACAGGGCTAGCCAAAAACATTCAGTACTTC.

CDR3 bases: TGTGCCAGCAGCGCCCGGACAGGGGCGAATTCACCCCTCCACTTT. It yields the protein CASSARTGANSPLHF. V is TRBV9 and J is TRBJ1-6, with TRBD1 matching over 9 bases. The length of the CDR3 is 15 residues. The germline CDR1 and CDR2 sequences are SGDLS and YYNGEE. The J segment lost 7 bases and the V segment lost 3 bases, leaving 5 bases of the junction unmatched.

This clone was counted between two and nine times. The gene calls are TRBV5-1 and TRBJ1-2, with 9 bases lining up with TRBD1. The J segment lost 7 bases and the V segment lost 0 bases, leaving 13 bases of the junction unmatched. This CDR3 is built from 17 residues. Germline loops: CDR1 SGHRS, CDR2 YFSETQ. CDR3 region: CASSLASTGGVGRGYTF. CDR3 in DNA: TGCGCCAGCAGCTTGGCATCTACAGGGGGCGTCGGACGTGGCTACACCTTC. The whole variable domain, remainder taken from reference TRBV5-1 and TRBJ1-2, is KAGVTQTPRYLIKTRGQQVTLSCSPISGHRSVSWYQQTPGQGLQFLFEYFSETQRNKGNFPGRFSGRQFSNSRSEMNVSTLELGDSALYLCASSLASTGGVGRGYTFGSGTRLTVV.

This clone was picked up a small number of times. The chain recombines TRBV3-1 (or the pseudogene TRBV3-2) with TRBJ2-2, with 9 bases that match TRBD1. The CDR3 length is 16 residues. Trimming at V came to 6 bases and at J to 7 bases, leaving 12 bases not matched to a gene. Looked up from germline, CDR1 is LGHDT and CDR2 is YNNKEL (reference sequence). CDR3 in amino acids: CASRPSYRGLGGELFF. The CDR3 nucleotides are TGTGCCAGCAGGCCCTCGTACAGGGGGCTTGGCGGGGAGCTGTTTTTT.

This CDR3 reads CSASTDSRPYEQYF. DNA of the CDR3: TGCAGTGCTAGTACCGACAGCCGCCCCTACGAGCAGTACTTC. This chain links TRBV20-1 with TRBJ2-7; the D gene is possibly TRBD1 (5 bases). Germline loops: CDR1 DFQATT, CDR2 SNEGSKA (reference sequence). V dropped 3 bases and J dropped 2 bases, with 14 bases sitting between them. The CDR3 totals 14 residues.

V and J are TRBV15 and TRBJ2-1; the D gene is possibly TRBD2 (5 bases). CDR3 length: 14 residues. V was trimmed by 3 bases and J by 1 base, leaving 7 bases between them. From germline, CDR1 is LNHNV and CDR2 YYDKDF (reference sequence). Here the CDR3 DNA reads TGTGCCACCAGCAGCGGGGTGTCCTACAATGAGCAGTTCTTC. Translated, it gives CATSSGVSYNEQFF.

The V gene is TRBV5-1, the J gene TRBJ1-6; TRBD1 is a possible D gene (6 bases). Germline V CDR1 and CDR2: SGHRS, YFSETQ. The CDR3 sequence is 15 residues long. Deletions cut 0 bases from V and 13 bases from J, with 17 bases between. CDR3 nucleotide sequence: TGCGCCAGCAGCTTGGAGGGCAGGGGAAATCTTCCCCTCCACTTT. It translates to CASSLEGRGNLPLHF.

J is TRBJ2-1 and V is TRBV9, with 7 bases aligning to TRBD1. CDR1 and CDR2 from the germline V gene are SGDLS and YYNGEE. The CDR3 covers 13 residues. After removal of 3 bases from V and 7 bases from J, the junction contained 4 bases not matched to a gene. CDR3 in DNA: TGTGCCAGCAGCGCTACAGGGGTAAATGAGCAGTTCTTC. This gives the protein CASSATGVNEQFF.

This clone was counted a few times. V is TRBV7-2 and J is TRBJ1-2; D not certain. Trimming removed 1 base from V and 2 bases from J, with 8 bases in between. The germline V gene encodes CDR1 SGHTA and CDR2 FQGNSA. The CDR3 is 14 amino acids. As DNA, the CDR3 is TGTGCCAGCAGCTTAGGAACACAAAACTATGGCTACACCTTC. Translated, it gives CASSLGTQNYGYTF. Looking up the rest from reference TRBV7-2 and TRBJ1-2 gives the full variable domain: GAGVSQSPSNKVTEKGKDVELRCDPISGHTALYWYRQSLGQGLEFLIYFQGNSAPDKSGLPSDRFSAERTGGSVSTLTIQRTQQEDSAVYLCASSLGTQNYGYTFGSGTRLTVV.

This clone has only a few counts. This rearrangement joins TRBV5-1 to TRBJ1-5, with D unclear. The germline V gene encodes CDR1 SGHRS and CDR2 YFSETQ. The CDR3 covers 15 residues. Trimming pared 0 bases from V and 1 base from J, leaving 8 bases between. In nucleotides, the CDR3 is TGCGCCAGCAGCTTGGACAACCCCAGCAATCAGCCCCAGCATTTT. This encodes CASSLDNPSNQPQHF.

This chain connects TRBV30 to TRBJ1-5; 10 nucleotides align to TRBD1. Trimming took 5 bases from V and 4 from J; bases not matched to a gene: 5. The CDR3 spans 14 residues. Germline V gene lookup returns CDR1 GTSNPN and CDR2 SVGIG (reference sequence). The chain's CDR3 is CAWSWDRGNQPQHF. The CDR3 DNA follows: TGTGCCTGGTCCTGGGACAGGGGAAATCAGCCCCAGCATTTT.

In DNA, the CDR3 is TGTGCCAGCAGTTTGAGGGCTGGGGAAAAACTGTTTTTT. Residues: CASSLRAGEKLFF. The V call is TRBV12-3 or TRBV12-4, the J call TRBJ1-4; D ambiguous. The CDR3 runs 13 residues. Trimming cost V 3 bases and J 8 bases, with 10 bases left between them.

The CDR3 is CATTTLRLSYEQYF. CDR3 nucleotides: TGTGCCACCACTACTCTCCGGCTCTCCTACGAGCAGTACTTC. The chain joins TRBV28 to TRBJ2-7; no clear D gene. Germline V gives CDR1 MDHEN, CDR2 SYDVKM. Between the trimmed V and J ends, which lost 10 bases and 0 bases, there was a span of 16 bases. The CDR3 covers 14 residues.

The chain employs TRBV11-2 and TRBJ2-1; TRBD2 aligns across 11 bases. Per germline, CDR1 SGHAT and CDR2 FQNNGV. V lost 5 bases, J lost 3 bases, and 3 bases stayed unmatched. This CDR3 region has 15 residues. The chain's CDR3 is CASSGGLADYNEQFF. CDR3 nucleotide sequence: TGTGCCAGCAGCGGGGGACTAGCGGACTACAATGAGCAGTTCTTC.

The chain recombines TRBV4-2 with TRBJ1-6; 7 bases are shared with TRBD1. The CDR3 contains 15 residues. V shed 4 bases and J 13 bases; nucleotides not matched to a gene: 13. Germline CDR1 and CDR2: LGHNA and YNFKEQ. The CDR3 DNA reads TGTGCCAGCAGCCCTGAGACAGGGTTAACGATTCCCCTCCACTTT. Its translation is CASSPETGLTIPLHF.

This CDR3 reads CASTGQVNEKLFF. CDR3 bases: TGTGCCAGCACGGGACAGGTCAATGAAAAACTGTTTTTT. This chain connects TRBV2 to TRBJ1-4, with 8 bases aligning to TRBD1. Germline trimming cut 7 bases from V and 5 bases from J; bases unmatched to any gene: 3. The CDR3 loop spans 13 amino acids. The germline V gene encodes CDR1 SNHLY and CDR2 FYNNEI.

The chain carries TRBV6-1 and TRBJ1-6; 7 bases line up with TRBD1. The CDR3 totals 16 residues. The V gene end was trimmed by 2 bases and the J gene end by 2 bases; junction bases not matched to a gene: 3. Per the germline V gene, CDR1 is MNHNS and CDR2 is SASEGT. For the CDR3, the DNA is TGTGCCAGCAGTGAAACCGGGACAGCCTATAATTCACCCCTCCACTTT. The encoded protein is CASSETGTAYNSPLHF.

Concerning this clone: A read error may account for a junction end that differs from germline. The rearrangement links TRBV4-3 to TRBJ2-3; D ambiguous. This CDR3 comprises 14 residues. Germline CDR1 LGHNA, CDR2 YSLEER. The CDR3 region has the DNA TGCGCCAGCAGCCAAGTTGGAACCACAGATACGCGGTATTTT. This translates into CASSQVGTTDTRYF.

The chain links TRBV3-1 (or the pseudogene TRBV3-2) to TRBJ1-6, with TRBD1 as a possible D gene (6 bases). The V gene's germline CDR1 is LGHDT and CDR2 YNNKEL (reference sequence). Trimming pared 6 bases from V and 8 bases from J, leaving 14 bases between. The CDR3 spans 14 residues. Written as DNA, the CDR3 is TGTGCCAGCAGGATCCAGGGGAGGGATTCACCCCTCCACTTT. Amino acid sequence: CASRIQGRDSPLHF.

The CDR3 DNA is TGTGCCAGCTCCGGGGGGGGAGAGCGGCCCCAGCATTTT. Its translation is CASSGGGERPQHF. The gene calls are TRBV12-3 or TRBV12-4 and TRBJ1-5; D perhaps matches TRBD1 (5 bases). The CDR3 consists of 13 residues. The V end lost 8 bases, the J end lost 9 bases, and 17 bases lay between the germline ends.

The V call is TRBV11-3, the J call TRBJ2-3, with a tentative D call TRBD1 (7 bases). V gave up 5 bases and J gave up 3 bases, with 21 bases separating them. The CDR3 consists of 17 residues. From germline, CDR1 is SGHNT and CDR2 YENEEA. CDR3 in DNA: TGTGCCAGCAGCAAACGAGGAGGGGGCTCAGGAACAGATACGCAGTATTTT. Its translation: CASSKRGGGSGTDTQYF.

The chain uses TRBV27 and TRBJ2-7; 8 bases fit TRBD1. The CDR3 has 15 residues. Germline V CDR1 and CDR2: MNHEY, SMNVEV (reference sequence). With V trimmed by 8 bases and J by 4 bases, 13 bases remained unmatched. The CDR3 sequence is CASYSTGGFSYEQYF. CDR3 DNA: TGTGCCAGCTATAGCACAGGGGGTTTTTCTTACGAGCAGTACTTC.

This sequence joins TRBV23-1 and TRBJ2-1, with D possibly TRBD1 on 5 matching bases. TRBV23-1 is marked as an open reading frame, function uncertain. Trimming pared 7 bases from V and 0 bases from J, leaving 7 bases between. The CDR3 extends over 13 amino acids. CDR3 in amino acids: CASTRASYNEQFF. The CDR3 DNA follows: TGCGCCAGCACCAGGGCCTCCTACAATGAGCAGTTCTTC.

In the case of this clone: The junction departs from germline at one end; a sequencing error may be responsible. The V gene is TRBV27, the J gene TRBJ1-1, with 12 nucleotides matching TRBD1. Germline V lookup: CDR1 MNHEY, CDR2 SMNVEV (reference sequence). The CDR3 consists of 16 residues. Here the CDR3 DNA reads TGTGCCGGCAGTCCCTACGGGACAGGGGGCGCTTCTGAAGCTTTCTTT. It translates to CAGSPYGTGGASEAFF.